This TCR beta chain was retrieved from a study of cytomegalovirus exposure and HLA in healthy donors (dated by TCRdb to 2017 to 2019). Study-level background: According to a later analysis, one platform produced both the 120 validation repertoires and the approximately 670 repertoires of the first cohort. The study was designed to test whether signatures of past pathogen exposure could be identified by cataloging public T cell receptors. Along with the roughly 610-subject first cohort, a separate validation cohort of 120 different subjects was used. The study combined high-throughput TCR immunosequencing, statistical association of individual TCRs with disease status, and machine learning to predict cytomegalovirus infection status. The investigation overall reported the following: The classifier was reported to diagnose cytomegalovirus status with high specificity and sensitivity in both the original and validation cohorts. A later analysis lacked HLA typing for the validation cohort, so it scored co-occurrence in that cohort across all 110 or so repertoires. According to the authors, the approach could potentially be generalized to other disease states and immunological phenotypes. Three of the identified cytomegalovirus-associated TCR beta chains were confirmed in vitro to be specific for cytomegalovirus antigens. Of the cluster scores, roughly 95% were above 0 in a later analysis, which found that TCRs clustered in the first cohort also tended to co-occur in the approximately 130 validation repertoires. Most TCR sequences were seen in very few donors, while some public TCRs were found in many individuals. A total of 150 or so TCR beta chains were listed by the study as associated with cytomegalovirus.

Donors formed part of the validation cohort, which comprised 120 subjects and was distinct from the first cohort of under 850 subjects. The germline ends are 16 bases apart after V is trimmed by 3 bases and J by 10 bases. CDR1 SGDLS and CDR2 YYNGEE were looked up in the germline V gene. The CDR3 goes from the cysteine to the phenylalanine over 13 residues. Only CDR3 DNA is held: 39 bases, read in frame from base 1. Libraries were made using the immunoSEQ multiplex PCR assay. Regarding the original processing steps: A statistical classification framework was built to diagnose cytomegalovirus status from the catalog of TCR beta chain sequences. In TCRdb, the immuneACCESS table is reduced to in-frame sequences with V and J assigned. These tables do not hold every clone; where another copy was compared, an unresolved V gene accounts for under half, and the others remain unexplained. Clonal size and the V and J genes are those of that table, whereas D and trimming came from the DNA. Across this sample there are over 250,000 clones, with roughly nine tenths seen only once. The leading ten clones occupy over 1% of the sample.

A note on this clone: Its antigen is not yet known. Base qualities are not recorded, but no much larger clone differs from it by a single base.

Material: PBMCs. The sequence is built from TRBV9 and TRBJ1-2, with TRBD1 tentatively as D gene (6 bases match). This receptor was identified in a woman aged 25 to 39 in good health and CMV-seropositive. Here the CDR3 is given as CASSDGQQKTYTF. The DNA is TGTGCCAGCAGCGATGGACAGCAAAAGACCTACACCTTC.